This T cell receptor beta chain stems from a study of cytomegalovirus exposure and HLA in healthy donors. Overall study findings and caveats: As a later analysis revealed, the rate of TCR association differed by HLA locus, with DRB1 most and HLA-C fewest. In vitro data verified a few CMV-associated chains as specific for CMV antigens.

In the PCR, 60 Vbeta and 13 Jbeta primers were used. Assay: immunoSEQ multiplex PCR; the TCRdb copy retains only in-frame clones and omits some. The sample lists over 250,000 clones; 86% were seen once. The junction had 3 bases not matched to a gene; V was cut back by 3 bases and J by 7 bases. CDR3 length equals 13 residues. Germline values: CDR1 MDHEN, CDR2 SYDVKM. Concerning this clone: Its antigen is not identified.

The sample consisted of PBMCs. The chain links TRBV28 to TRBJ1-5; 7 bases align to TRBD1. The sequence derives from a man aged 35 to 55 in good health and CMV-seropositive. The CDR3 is CASSLWTGQPQHF. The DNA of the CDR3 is TGTGCCAGCAGTTTGTGGACAGGACAGCCCCAGCATTTT.